This TCR beta chain originates from a study of blood T cell repertoires in COVID-19. The assay was immunoSEQ multiplex PCR, and TCRdb's table has in-frame clones only and misses some. Of approximately 210,000 clones listed, 82% are singletons. This CDR3 contains 11 residues. V lost 1 base and J 8 bases, leaving 4 bases between the germline ends. Germline CDR1 is SGHDT and CDR2 is YYEEEE. The TCR comes from a woman of 80 years or more with acute or convalescent COVID-19. The sequenced sample was peripheral blood. The chain joins TRBV5-6 to TRBJ2-1; D is unresolved. CDR3 in DNA: TGTGCCAGCAGCTTGCTCCATGAGCAGTTCTTC. Encoded protein: CASSLLHEQFF. Combining the CDR3 with reference TRBV5-6 and TRBJ2-1 gives the whole variable domain DAGVTQSPTHLIKTRGQQVTLRCSPKSGHDTVSWYQQALGQGPQFIFQYYEEEERQRGNFPDRFSGHQFPNYSSELNVNALLLGDSALYLCASSLLHEQFFGPGTRLTVL.